This T cell receptor beta chain was retrieved from a study of OX40 agonist ivuxolimab in advanced cancers. Looking at the study overall: Of the participants, under 50% had some prior anti-PD-1, anti-PD-L1 or anti-CTLA-4 therapy, which was allowed.

CDR1 and CDR2 from the germline V gene are MNHNS and SASEGT. The CDR3 extends over 14 amino acids. V lost 2 bases, J lost 5 bases, and 12 bases lay in between. Note on this clone: Antigen unknown.

The study, taken as a whole, reports: More expanded clones were seen, on average, in CD8+ T cells than in CD4+.

This table comes from immunoSEQ multiplex PCR, and its TCRdb copy is limited to in-frame clones, with some not included. This sample has about 80,000 clones, with around nine tenths found just once. V and J are TRBV6-1 and TRBJ1-2; D possibly corresponds to TRBD1 (5 bases). Specimen: CD4+ or CD8+ T cells sorted from blood, collected in a trial of the OX40 agonist ivuxolimab. The receptor comes from an adult with an advanced solid tumor such as melanoma, head and neck, liver or kidney cancer. CDR3 residues: CASSESGGVYGYTF. The CDR3 DNA reads as TGTGCCAGCAGTGAATCGGGGGGGGTTTATGGCTACACCTTC.